The present entry profiles one TCR beta chain with its context. This record belongs to a study of CD8+CD57+ T cells in acquired aplastic anemia. Germline lookup yields CDR1 MGHDK and CDR2 SYGVNS. V lost 5 bases, J lost 10 bases, and 10 bases stayed unmatched. The CDR3 is 15 amino acids. The sequenced patients had an expansion of CD8+CD57+ cells seen by flow cytometry. CDR3 and TCR beta VDJ profiling relied on genomic DNA as the template. Each CDR3 protein is one row after TCRdb ran MiXCR on the reads. The table has hundreds of thousands of distinct CDR3 sequences, 25% to 40% seen once. The chain recombines TRBV25-1 with TRBJ2-1; 11 bases are shared with TRBD2. Source material: sorted CD4+, CD8+, or CD8+CD57+ T cells (not recorded which) from PBMCs. This receptor was obtained from a human donor with aplastic anemia. The CDR3 region has the DNA TGTGCCAGCAGTTCGGCTAGCGGGGGGCCTAGGGAGCAGTTCTTC. This translates into CASSSASGGPREQFF.